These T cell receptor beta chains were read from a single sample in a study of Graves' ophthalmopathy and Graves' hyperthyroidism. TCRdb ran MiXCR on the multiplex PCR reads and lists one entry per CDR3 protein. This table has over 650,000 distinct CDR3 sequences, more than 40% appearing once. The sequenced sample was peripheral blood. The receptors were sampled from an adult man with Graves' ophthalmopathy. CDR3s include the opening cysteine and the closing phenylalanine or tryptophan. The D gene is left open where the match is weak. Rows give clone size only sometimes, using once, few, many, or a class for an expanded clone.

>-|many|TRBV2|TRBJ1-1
TGTGCCAGCAGACAGCTACTGAACACTGAAGCTTTCTTT
CASRQLLNTEAFF
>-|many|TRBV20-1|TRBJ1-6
TGCAGTGCTAAGGACTCCTATAATTCACCCCTCCACTTT
CSAKDSYNSPLHF
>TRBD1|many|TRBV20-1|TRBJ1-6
TGCAGTGCTAGAGACGGGACAGGGAATTCACCCCTCCACTTT
CSARDGTGNSPLHF
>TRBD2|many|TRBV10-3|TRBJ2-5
TGTGCCAGCAGTTCTCCCGGGACTACCACCCAGTACTTC
CASSSPGTTTQYF
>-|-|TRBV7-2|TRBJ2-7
TGTGCCAGCAGCTTGGAGAGGGGAAAGTACGAGCAGTACTTC
CASSLERGKYEQYF
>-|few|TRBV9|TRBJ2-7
TGTGCCAGCAGCCAAGAACCAGTAGGTTCCTACGAGCAGTACTTC
CASSQEPVGSYEQYF
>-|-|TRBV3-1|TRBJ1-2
TGTGCCAGCAGCCAAGGGGGGACCTATGGCTACACCTTC
CASSQGGTYGYTF
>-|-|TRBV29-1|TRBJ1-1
TGCAGCAGTTTTGCCGGGACGGCGAACACTGAAGCTTTCTTT
CSSFAGTANTEAFF
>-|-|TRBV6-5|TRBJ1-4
TGTGCCATCCAGGAACTGACAGCCGGGGAAAAACTGTTTTTT
CAIQELTAGEKLFF
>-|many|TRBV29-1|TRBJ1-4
TGCAGCGCCCGGGTGCGGGACGGACTAGATAATGAAAAACTGTTTTTT
CSARVRDGLDNEKLFF
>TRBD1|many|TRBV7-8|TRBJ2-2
TGTGCCAGCAGCTTACCCCGGGACAGGACGAACACCGGGGAGCTGTTTTTT
CASSLPRDRTNTGELFF
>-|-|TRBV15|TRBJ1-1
TGTGCCACCAGCAGCGCGAACTTGCCCGGCACTGAAGCTTTCTTT
CATSSANLPGTEAFF
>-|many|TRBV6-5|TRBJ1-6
TGTGCCAGCAGCCGGGACATCGTTAATTCACCCCTCCACTTT
CASSRDIVNSPLHF
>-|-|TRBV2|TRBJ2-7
TGTGCCTGGAGTTCCGGGGGACGGAGCTCCTACGAGCAGTACTTC
CAWSSGGRSSYEQYF
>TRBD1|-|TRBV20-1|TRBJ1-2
TGCAGTGCAACCGGGACAGGGAAGGGCGGCTACACCTTC
CSATGTGKGGYTF
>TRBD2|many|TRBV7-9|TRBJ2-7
TGTGCCAGCAGCTTAGCCCTAGCGGGGGCCGTGGGGGAGCAGTACTTC
CASSLALAGAVGEQYF
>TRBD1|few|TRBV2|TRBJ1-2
TGTGCCAGCAGTTACTCGGCGGGGACAGGGGGCCCGTCGGGTTATGGCTACACCTTC
CASSYSAGTGGPSGYGYTF
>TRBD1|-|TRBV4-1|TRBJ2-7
TGCGCCAGCAGCCAAACCGGGACAGGGGGTTTCGAGCAGTACTTC
CASSQTGTGGFEQYF
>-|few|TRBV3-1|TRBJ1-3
TGTGCCAGCAGCCAAACGCAAGGAAACACCATATATTTT
CASSQTQGNTIYF
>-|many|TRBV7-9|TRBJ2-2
TGTGCCAGCAGGACCGGGACCCTAAATGACACCGGGGAGCTGTTTTTT
CASRTGTLNDTGELFF
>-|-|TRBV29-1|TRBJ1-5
TGCAGCGTTGGTGACAGTTATAGCAATCAGCCCCAGCATTTT
CSVGDSYSNQPQHF
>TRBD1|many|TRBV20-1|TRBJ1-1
TGCAGTGCTATAACCGGGACAGGGAACACTGAAGCTTTCTTT
CSAITGTGNTEAFF
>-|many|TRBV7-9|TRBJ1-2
TGTGCCAGCAGCTTAGTGGCTGATAACTATGGCTACACCTTC
CASSLVADNYGYTF
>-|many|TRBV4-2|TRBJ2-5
TGTGCCAGCAGCCAAGTGTTAGCGGAGGGGGGCGAGACCCAGTACTTC
CASSQVLAEGGETQYF
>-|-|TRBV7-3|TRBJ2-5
TGTGCCAGCAGCTTACAACAGGGAGAGACCCAGTACTTC
CASSLQQGETQYF
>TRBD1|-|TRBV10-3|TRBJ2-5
TGTGCCAGCACCGGGACAGGGGGCATGGAGACCCAGTACTTC
CASTGTGGMETQYF
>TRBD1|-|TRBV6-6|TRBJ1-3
TGTGCCAGCAGCCTAACGGGACAGGGGCCTCGAAACACCATATATTTT
CASSLTGQGPRNTIYF
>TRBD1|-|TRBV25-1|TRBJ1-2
TGTGCCAGCAGTGGTCCGGGACAGGGACGAGGAGGTGGCTACACCTTC
CASSGPGQGRGGGYTF
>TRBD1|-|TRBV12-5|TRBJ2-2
TGTGCCAGCACCGAACAGGAGACAGGGGCCAGAACCACCGGGGAGCTGTTTTTT
CASTEQETGARTTGELFF
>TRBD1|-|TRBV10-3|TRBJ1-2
TGTGCCAGCAGTGAAGAGACAGGGGGCGCTTATGGCTACACCTTC
CASSEETGGAYGYTF
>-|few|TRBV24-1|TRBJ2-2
TGTGCCAGCAGTGATCCCAGCCGGGGCACCGGGGAGCTGTTTTTT
CASSDPSRGTGELFF
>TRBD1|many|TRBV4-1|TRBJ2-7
TGCGCCAGCAGCCGGCGGGGCGGGACAGGCGAGCAGTACTTC
CASSRRGGTGEQYF
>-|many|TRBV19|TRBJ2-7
TGTGCCAGTCCCCATGGGCAGGGAGGACCCATGTACGAGCAGTACTTC
CASPHGQGGPMYEQYF
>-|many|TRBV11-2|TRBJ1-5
TGTGCCAGCAGCTTAGCTGGCCAGCCCAATCAGCCCCAGCATTTT
CASSLAGQPNQPQHF
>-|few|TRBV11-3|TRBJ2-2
TGTGCCAGCAGCCGCAGGGGAGCCGGGGAGCTGTTTTTT
CASSRRGAGELFF
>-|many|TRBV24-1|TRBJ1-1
TGTGCCACCAGTGAAGGATTGGGCACTGAAGCTTTCTTT
CATSEGLGTEAFF
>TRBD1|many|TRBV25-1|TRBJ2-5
TGTGCCAGCAGTGTTGATTTTACCAGACAGGGGACCCGTAGCTACCAAGAGACCCAGTACTTC
CASSVDFTRQGTRSYQETQYF
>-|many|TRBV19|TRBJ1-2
TGTGCCAGTAGCCAAGACAGACGTTATGGCTACACCTTC
CASSQDRRYGYTF
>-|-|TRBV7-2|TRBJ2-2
TGTGCCAGCAGCTTTCGGGGCTTTAGGGAGCTGTTTTTT
CASSFRGFRELFF
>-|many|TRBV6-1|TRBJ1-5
TGTGCCAGCAGTGTATACCGGGGGAGCAATCAGCCCCAGCATTTT
CASSVYRGSNQPQHF
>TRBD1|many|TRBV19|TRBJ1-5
TGTGCCAGCCATACCCGGGACAGACGAAATCAGCCCCAGCATTTT
CASHTRDRRNQPQHF
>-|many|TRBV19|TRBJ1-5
TGTGCCAGTAGTAGGGGAGGTCAGCCCCAGCATTTT
CASSRGGQPQHF
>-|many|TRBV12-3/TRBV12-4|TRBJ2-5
TGTGCCAGCAGTTTAGGGCAGCAGGGGCGAACCCAGTACTTC
CASSLGQQGRTQYF